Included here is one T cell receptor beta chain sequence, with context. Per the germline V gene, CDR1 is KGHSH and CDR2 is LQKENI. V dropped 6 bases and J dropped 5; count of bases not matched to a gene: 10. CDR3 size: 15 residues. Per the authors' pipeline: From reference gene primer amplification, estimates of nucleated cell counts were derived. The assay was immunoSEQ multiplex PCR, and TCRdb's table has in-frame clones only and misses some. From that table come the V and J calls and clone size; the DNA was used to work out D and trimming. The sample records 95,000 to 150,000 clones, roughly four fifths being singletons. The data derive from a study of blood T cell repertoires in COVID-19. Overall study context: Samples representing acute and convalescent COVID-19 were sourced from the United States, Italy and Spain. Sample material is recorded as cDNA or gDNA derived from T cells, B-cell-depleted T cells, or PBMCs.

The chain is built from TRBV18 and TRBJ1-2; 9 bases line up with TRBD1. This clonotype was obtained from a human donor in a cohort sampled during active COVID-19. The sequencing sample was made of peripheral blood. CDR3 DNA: TGTGCCAGCTCGGTCCGGGACAGGGTGGATTATGGCTACACCTTC. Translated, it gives CASSVRDRVDYGYTF.